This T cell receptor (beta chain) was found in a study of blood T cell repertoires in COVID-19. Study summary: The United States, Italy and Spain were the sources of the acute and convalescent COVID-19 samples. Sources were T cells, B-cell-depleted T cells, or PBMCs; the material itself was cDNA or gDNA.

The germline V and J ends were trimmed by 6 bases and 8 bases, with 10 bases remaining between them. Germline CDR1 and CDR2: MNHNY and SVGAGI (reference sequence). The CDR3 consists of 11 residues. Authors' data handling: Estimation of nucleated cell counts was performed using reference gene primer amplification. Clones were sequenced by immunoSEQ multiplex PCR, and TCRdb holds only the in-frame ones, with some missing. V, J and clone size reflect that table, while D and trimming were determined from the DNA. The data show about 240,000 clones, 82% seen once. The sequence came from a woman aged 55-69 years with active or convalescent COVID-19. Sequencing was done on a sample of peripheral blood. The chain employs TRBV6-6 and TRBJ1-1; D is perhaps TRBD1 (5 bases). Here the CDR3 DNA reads TGTGCCAGCAGGCAGACAGCAGAAGCTTTCTTT. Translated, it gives CASRQTAEAFF.